A single sample is the source of the 26 T cell receptor beta chains below, sequenced in a study of shared clonotypes between healthy human individuals (TCRdb year 2020). CD8 naive samples were obtained by positive selection for CCR7 among CD45RO-negative cells, yielding a CD45RA+CCR7+ population from which TemRA cells were excluded. The library was generated by the immunoSEQ multiplex PCR assay. What TCRdb holds here is the immuneACCESS table cut down to in-frame rearrangements. Part of the clones is not present; checked against another copy, under half of the missing clones reflect an unresolved V gene, and the others are unexplained. For this sample there are fewer than 1 million clones; approximately 97% appear just once. The ten largest clonotypes hold less than 0.25% of the sample. The sample was naive CD8+ T cells sorted from blood. What the cell subset or site label conveys for this sample: CD45RA+CCR7+. Every receptor here comes from a man aged 30-40 years in good health.

As concerns this clone: Distinct nucleotide sequences in the sample also encode this CDR3. This chain joins TRBV19 and TRBJ2-7; D is unclear. This CDR3 has 13 amino acids. Trimming pared 6 bases from V and 1 base from J, leaving 10 bases between. Looked up from germline, CDR1 is LNHDA and CDR2 is SQIVND (reference sequence). CDR3 region: CASSPGLSYEQYF. DNA of the CDR3: TGTGCCAGTAGCCCGGGCCTATCCTACGAGCAGTACTTC.

This chain uses TRBV28 with TRBJ1-5; the D gene is possibly TRBD1 (5 bases). Germline CDR1 reads MDHEN; CDR2 reads SYDVKM. Deletions cut 6 bases from V and 0 bases from J, with 24 bases between. The CDR3 sequence is 19 residues long. The CDR3 DNA reads TGTGCCAGCAGAACGACGCTTCTGGGGGGTACATATAGCAATCAGCCCCAGCATTTT. It specifies CASRTTLLGGTYSNQPQHF.

This clone was detected only once. The chain couples TRBV7-9 to TRBJ2-7; tentative D call: TRBD2 (6 bases). V was pared by 4 bases and J by 5 bases, with 18 bases between. CDR3 size: 15 residues. Germline CDR1 is SEHNR and CDR2 is FQNEAQ (reference sequence). The DNA for the CDR3 is TGTGCCAGCAGCTCCTGGGACTTTTCCCACCACGAGCAGTACTTC. Amino acids: CASSSWDFSHHEQYF.

The genes are TRBV2 and TRBJ1-2; D is undetermined. The germline CDR1 and CDR2 sequences are SNHLY and FYNNEI. CDR3 length: 14 residues. Trimming left V 6 bases short and J 7 bases short, with 18 bases between. CDR3 bases: TGTGCCAGCAGCGAAAACCTGGTCTTTTCTGGCTACACCTTC. This encodes CASSENLVFSGYTF.

J is TRBJ2-3 and V is TRBV9, with D perhaps given as TRBD1 or TRBD2 (5 bases each). Germline assignment: CDR1 SGDLS and CDR2 YYNGEE. With 4 bases removed from V and 5 bases from J, the gap between germline ends came to 23 bases. CDR3 size: 17 residues. The CDR3 DNA reads TGTGCCAGCAGCAAAACCGGGACGGCGGCGCAGGTAGATACGCAGTATTTT. It yields the protein CASSKTGTAAQVDTQYF. The variable domain in full, with the rest retrieved from reference TRBV9 and TRBJ2-3, is DSGVTQTPKHLITATGQRVTLRCSPRSGDLSVYWYQQSLDQGLQFLIQYYNGEERAKGNILERFSAQQFPDLHSELNLSSLELGDSALYFCASSKTGTAAQVDTQYFGPGTRLTVL.

The V gene is TRBV5-5, the J gene TRBJ1-5, with D possibly TRBD1 on 5 matching bases. The CDR3 is made up of 14 amino acids. V was trimmed by 7 bases and J by 1 base, leaving 12 bases between them. CDR1 is SGHKS and CDR2 is YYEKEE in the germline V gene (reference sequence). The CDR3 spells CASSRGDSNQPQHF. CDR3 nucleotide sequence: TGTGCCAGCTCTAGAGGGGACAGCAATCAGCCCCAGCATTTT.

The CDR3 bases are TGCGCCAGCAGCCAAGTGGTTGTCGAGGGGGCCGCGTACTTC. Translated, it gives CASSQVVVEGAAYF. The rearrangement joins TRBV4-1 to TRBJ2-7; 7 bases are shared with TRBD1. The germline V gene encodes CDR1 MGHRA and CDR2 YSYEKL. V lost 1 base, J lost 12 bases, and 12 bases stayed unmatched. There are 14 residues in the CDR3.

V is TRBV10-1 and J is TRBJ2-7; the D is unclear. Germline V lookup: CDR1 WNHNN, CDR2 SYGVQD (reference sequence). The V and J ends lost 0 bases and 3 bases respectively, with 9 bases between them. This CDR3 contains 14 residues. CDR3 nucleotides: TGCGCCAGCAGTGAGTCGAGTTCGCACTACGAGCAGTACTTC. Translation gives CASSESSSHYEQYF.

The chain carries TRBV5-1 and TRBJ2-3, with 7 bases identical to TRBD2. J lost 3 bases, V lost 5 bases, and 9 bases had no gene match. The germline gives CDR1 SGHRS, CDR2 YFSETQ. This CDR3 comprises 15 residues. The DNA of the CDR3 is TGCGCCAGCAGGGCGAGGGGAGGGTTGACAGATACGCAGTATTTT. As protein: CASRARGGLTDTQYF. The full variable domain, in which reference TRBV5-1 and TRBJ2-3 provide the parts outside the CDR3, is KAGVTQTPRYLIKTRGQQVTLSCSPISGHRSVSWYQQTPGQGLQFLFEYFSETQRNKGNFPGRFSGRQFSNSRSEMNVSTLELGDSALYLCASRARGGLTDTQYFGPGTRLTVL.

This chain joins TRBV29-1 and TRBJ2-7, with 8 bases identical to TRBD1. The CDR3 runs to 13 residues. The trim removed 5 bases at V and 2 bases at J, leaving 5 bases unmatched. Germline lookup yields CDR1 SQVTM and CDR2 ANQGSEA. The DNA of the CDR3 is TGCAGCGTTAGGGACAGGAGCACCTACGAGCAGTACTTC. Translated, it gives CSVRDRSTYEQYF.

V and J are TRBV30 and TRBJ1-5; 7 bases map to TRBD1. The CDR3 is made up of 15 amino acids. V shed 6 bases and J 4 bases; nucleotides not matched to a gene: 12. The germline V gene has CDR1 GTSNPN and CDR2 SVGIG (reference sequence). The CDR3 sequence: CACSGSTGDNQPQHF. The CDR3 coding sequence is TGTGCCTGCTCCGGGTCTACAGGGGATAATCAGCCCCAGCATTTT.

This clone was picked up one time. The chain couples TRBV4-1 to TRBJ2-2; 9 bases align to TRBD1. The J segment lost 6 bases and the V segment lost 2 bases, leaving 7 bases of the junction unmatched. The CDR3 length is 16 residues. Germline loops: CDR1 MGHRA, CDR2 YSYEKL. CDR3 protein: CASSQSGTGFSGELFF. The CDR3 nucleotides are TGCGCCAGCAGCCAATCCGGGACAGGGTTCTCCGGGGAGCTGTTTTTT.

The genes are TRBV5-4 and TRBJ2-5, with unresolved D. The V gene's germline CDR1 is SGHNT and CDR2 YYREEE (reference sequence). The V and J ends lost 0 bases and 0 bases respectively, with 3 bases between them. This CDR3 contains 13 residues. The CDR3 DNA is TGTGCCAGCAGCTTGGACAACCAAGAGACCCAGTACTTC. Encoded protein: CASSLDNQETQYF.

In DNA, the CDR3 is TGTGCCAGCAGCTTGCCGTCAGGACAGGGGAAAAACACCATATATTTT. Its protein is CASSLPSGQGKNTIYF. The V call is TRBV11-2, the J call TRBJ1-3; 9 nucleotides align to TRBD1. There are 16 residues in the CDR3. The ends lost 3 bases at V and 6 bases at J; junction bases unmatched: 9. In germline, CDR1 is SGHAT, CDR2 FQNNGV.

For this clone: Other DNA variants within this sample encode the same CDR3. This chain connects TRBV29-1 to TRBJ2-1; no clear D. Trimming pared 3 bases from V and 5 bases from J, leaving 2 bases between. The CDR3 has 10 residues. In germline, CDR1 is SQVTM, CDR2 ANQGSEA. The DNA of the CDR3 is TGCAGCGTTGAGAACAATGAGCAGTTCTTC. It encodes CSVENNEQFF.

This clone was seen only once. The gene calls are TRBV7-9 and TRBJ1-1, with D perhaps matching TRBD1 (6 bases). V shed 1 base and J shed 0 bases, with 9 bases lying between them. From germline, CDR1 is SEHNR and CDR2 FQNEAQ (reference sequence). This CDR3 has 15 amino acids. CDR3 in amino acids: CASSLVDRMNTEAFF. CDR3 DNA: TGTGCCAGCAGCTTAGTCGACAGGATGAACACTGAAGCTTTCTTT. The full variable domain, rest sourced from reference TRBV7-9 and TRBJ1-1, is DTGVSQNPRHKITKRGQNVTFRCDPISEHNRLYWYRQTLGQGPEFLTYFQNEAQLEKSRLLSDRFSAERPKGSFSTLEIQRTEQGDSAMYLCASSLVDRMNTEAFFGQGTRLTVV.

In the case of this clone: Other nucleotide sequences from this sample produce the same CDR3. The chain links TRBV27 to TRBJ2-7; tentative D call: TRBD1 (5 bases). This CDR3 spans 13 amino acids. Germline CDR1 MNHEY, CDR2 SMNVEV (reference sequence). V was clipped by 5 bases and J by 0 bases, with 8 bases between them. The DNA of the CDR3 is TGTGCCAGCAGTAGGGGTCCCTCCTACGAGCAGTACTTC. It is translated as CASSRGPSYEQYF.

The CDR3 sequence: CASSSTGSSSYEQYF. CDR3 nucleotide sequence: TGTGCCAGCAGCTCAACAGGTTCGAGCTCCTACGAGCAGTACTTC. The rearrangement uses TRBV11-3 and TRBJ2-7, with TRBD1 as a possible D gene (5 bases). Trimming cost V 4 bases and J 0 bases, with 13 bases left between them. The CDR3 length is 15 residues. Germline V lookup: CDR1 SGHNT, CDR2 YENEEA.

The V call is TRBV27, the J call TRBJ1-4; D gene uncertain. The V and J ends lost 5 bases and 0 bases respectively, with 13 bases between them. Germline loops: CDR1 MNHEY, CDR2 SMNVEV (reference sequence). The CDR3 has 16 residues. The CDR3 here is CASSPRPGATNEKLFF. CDR3 nucleotide sequence: TGTGCCAGCAGTCCACGGCCAGGTGCAACTAATGAAAAACTGTTTTTT.

The chain employs TRBV7-9 and TRBJ1-1; D remains ambiguous. The V end was cut by 5 bases, the J end by 8 bases, with 12 bases between. Per the germline V gene, CDR1 is SEHNR and CDR2 is FQNEAQ (reference sequence). CDR3 length: 12 residues. The CDR3 sequence is CASSNTLVEAFF. The CDR3 DNA reads TGTGCCAGCAGCAACACATTAGTCGAAGCTTTCTTT. The full variable domain, with the rest looked up from reference TRBV7-9 and TRBJ1-1, is DTGVSQNPRHKITKRGQNVTFRCDPISEHNRLYWYRQTLGQGPEFLTYFQNEAQLEKSRLLSDRFSAERPKGSFSTLEIQRTEQGDSAMYLCASSNTLVEAFFGQGTRLTVV.

CDR3 sequence (DNA): TGCGCCAGCAGCTTTCGCACCCAGACTAGCGGGCCAGGAGATACGCAGTATTTT. Its translation: CASSFRTQTSGPGDTQYF. The chain has TRBV4-1 and TRBJ2-3; 10 nucleotides match TRBD2. CDR3 size: 18 residues. The V gene's germline CDR1 is MGHRA and CDR2 YSYEKL. V lost 5 bases, J lost 5 bases, and 16 bases stayed unmatched.

The chain joins TRBV7-9 to TRBJ2-1; TRBD2 matches at 7 bases. This CDR3 has 15 residues. V lost 5 bases to trimming and J lost 5 bases; unmatched junction nucleotides: 9. Germline CDR1 reads SEHNR; CDR2 reads FQNEAQ (reference sequence). The CDR3 spells CASSQLSGIDNEQFF. As DNA, the CDR3 is TGTGCCAGCAGCCAACTAAGCGGGATCGACAATGAGCAGTTCTTC.

The J gene is TRBJ2-3, the V gene TRBV10-1; D is undetermined. Trimming cost V 2 bases and J 2 bases, with 20 bases left between them. Germline V gene lookup returns CDR1 WNHNN and CDR2 SYGVQD (reference sequence). This CDR3 has 18 residues. The CDR3 DNA follows: TGCGCCAGCAGTGAGAGGGCAGGCCCTCCAGACCCCACAGATACGCAGTATTTT. Residues: CASSERAGPPDPTDTQYF.

This rearrangement joins TRBV11-2 to TRBJ2-3; D unresolved. Germline assignment: CDR1 SGHAT and CDR2 FQNNGV. The CDR3 sequence is 13 residues long. Trimming took off 5 bases at V and 2 bases at J, with 8 bases between the two ends. CDR3 sequence (DNA): TGTGCCAGCAGCCAACGGGCCACAGATACGCAGTATTTT. It codes for CASSQRATDTQYF.

As concerns this clone: The identical CDR3 is also encoded by other nucleotide sequences in the sample. The CDR3 loop is CASSSSYEQYF. CDR3 in DNA: TGCGCCAGCTCTTCATCCTACGAGCAGTACTTC. This chain joins TRBV10-2 and TRBJ2-7; no clear D. The CDR3 consists of 11 residues. The V end lost 8 bases, the J end lost 1 base, and 6 bases lay between the germline ends. Germline lookup yields CDR1 WSHSY and CDR2 SAAADI.

The V call is TRBV28, the J call TRBJ2-7, with D perhaps matching TRBD2 (5 bases). The CDR3 is 15 residues long. Germline loops: CDR1 MDHEN, CDR2 SYDVKM. V lost 6 bases, J lost 4 bases, and 19 bases lay in between. The CDR3, as DNA: TGTGCCAGCAGGCGGGCGGGCAGGACCCTTTACGAGCAGTACTTC. Translating gives CASRRAGRTLYEQYF. Using reference TRBV28 and TRBJ2-7 for the parts outside the CDR3, the full variable domain is DVKVTQSSRYLVKRTGEKVFLECVQDMDHENMFWYRQDPGLGLRLIYFSYDVKMKEKGDIPEGYSVSREKKERFSLILESASTNQTSMYLCASRRAGRTLYEQYFGPGTRLTVT.